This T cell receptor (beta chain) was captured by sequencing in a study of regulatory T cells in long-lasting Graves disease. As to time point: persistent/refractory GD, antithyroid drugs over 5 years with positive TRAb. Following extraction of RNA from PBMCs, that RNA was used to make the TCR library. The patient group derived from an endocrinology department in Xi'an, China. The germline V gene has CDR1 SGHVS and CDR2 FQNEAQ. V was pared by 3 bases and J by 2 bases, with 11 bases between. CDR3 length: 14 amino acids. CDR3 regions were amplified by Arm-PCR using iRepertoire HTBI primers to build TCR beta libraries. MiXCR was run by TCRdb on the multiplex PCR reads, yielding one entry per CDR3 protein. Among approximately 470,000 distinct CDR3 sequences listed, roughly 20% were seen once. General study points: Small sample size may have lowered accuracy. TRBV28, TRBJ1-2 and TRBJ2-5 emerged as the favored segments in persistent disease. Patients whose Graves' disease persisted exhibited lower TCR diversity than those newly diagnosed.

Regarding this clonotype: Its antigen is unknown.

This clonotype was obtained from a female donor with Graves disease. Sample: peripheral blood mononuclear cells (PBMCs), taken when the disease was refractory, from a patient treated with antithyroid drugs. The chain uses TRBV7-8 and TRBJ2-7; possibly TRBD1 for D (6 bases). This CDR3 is CASSLRTAAYEQYF. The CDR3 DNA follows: TGTGCCAGCAGCTTGAGGACAGCCGCCTACGAGCAGTACTTC.